One and the same sample provided the 32 T cell receptor beta chains below, sequenced in a study of post-analysis software for immune sequencing data. Study findings and constraints: Compared with controls, patients had more of five TRBV segments, including TRBV5-6, TRBV5-1 and TRBV20-1.

No antigen is known for these receptors. Libraries were made from TCR beta cDNA, and they carried unique molecular identifiers. TCRdb reprocessed the PCR reads via MiXCR and lists one record per CDR3 protein. The sample shows some 690,000 distinct CDR3 sequences, 59% of them seen only once. The sequencing sample was made of blood. Receptors were obtained from a girl between 2 and 10 years old with multiple sclerosis.

This clonotype has just a few counts. The J gene is TRBJ2-5, the V gene TRBV9, with TRBD1 matching 8 bases. V shed 3 bases and J 5 bases; nucleotides not matched to a gene: 6. This CDR3 region has 14 residues. The germline gives CDR1 SGDLS, CDR2 YYNGEE. The CDR3 loop reads CASSEGQVLETQYF. CDR3 DNA sequence: TGTGCCAGCAGCGAGGGACAGGTCCTCGAGACCCAGTACTTC.

V and J are TRBV27 and TRBJ1-2; 8 bases agree with TRBD1. The CDR3 sequence is 15 residues long. Losses at the gene ends were 5 bases for V and 6 bases for J; bases not matched to a gene: 11. From germline, CDR1 is MNHEY and CDR2 SMNVEV (reference sequence). The CDR3 nucleotides are TGTGCCAGCAGTACGGGACAGGCGGCTTTAGATGGCTACACCTTC. Protein sequence: CASSTGQAALDGYTF.

The CDR3 reads CASSFPSVRSNEQFF. DNA for the CDR3: TGCGCCAGCAGCTTTCCCAGCGTTAGAAGCAATGAGCAGTTCTTC. The chain combines TRBV5-1 with TRBJ2-1; D remains ambiguous. This CDR3 spans 15 amino acids. The V end lost 2 bases, the J end lost 6 bases, and 15 bases lay between the germline ends. CDR1 is SGHRS and CDR2 is YFSETQ in the germline V gene.

This clonotype was recorded many times. CDR3 sequence: CASSPRQGAYNEQFF. CDR3 DNA sequence: TGTGCCAGCAGTCCTCGACAGGGGGCCTACAATGAGCAGTTCTTC. This sequence joins TRBV12-3 or TRBV12-4 and TRBJ2-1; 9 nucleotides match TRBD1. V was pared by 5 bases and J by 2 bases, with 4 bases of the junction left unmatched. The CDR3 is 15 residues long.

This chain connects TRBV7-2 to TRBJ1-2; 9 bases map to TRBD1. The CDR3 runs 14 residues. CDR1 SGHTA and CDR2 FQGNSA come from the germline V gene. The ends lost 5 bases at V and 3 bases at J; junction bases unmatched: 4. Here the CDR3 reads CASSGTGGYYGYTF. The CDR3 nucleotides are TGTGCCAGCAGCGGAACAGGGGGCTACTATGGCTACACCTTC.

The chain joins TRBV15 to TRBJ2-5; D is perhaps TRBD2 (5 bases). Trimming took 0 bases from V and 11 from J, leaving 13 bases between them. Germline CDR1 reads LNHNV; CDR2 reads YYDKDF (reference sequence). This CDR3 has 13 amino acids. The CDR3 sequence: CATSREEGMEQYF. The CDR3 coding sequence is TGTGCCACCAGCAGAGAAGAGGGTATGGAGCAGTACTTC. Together with reference TRBV15 and TRBJ2-5, the CDR3 gives the full variable domain: DAMVIQNPRYQVTQFGKPVTLSCSQTLNHNVMYWYQQKSSQAPKLLFHYYDKDFNNEADTPDNFQSRRPNTSFCFLDIRSPGLGDTAMYLCATSREEGMEQYFGPGTRLLVL.

The J gene is TRBJ2-1, the V gene TRBV10-3, with D unclear. The V end lost 1 base, the J end lost 0 bases, and 10 bases lay between the germline ends. From germline, CDR1 is ENHRY and CDR2 SYGVKD. This CDR3 is 16 amino acids long. The CDR3: CAISEFDASSYNEQFF. The CDR3 DNA follows: TGTGCCATCAGTGAGTTCGACGCGAGCTCCTACAATGAGCAGTTCTTC.

The chain is built from TRBV3-1 and TRBJ2-5; weak D call: TRBD1 (5 bases). The J call is in doubt because the DNA end fits TRBJ2-7 better. The CDR3 sequence is 13 residues long. Germline loops: CDR1 LGHDT, CDR2 YNNKEL (reference sequence). Written as DNA, the CDR3 is TGTGCCAGCAGCCAGGCAGGGAAGAACGAGCAGTACTTC. Encoded protein: CASSQAGKNEQYF.

This chain links TRBV10-3 with TRBJ2-1; the match to TRBD2 covers 9 bases. This CDR3 spans 14 amino acids. J gave up 6 bases and V 6 bases, and 6 bases lay outside the gene matches. Germline V lookup: CDR1 ENHRY, CDR2 SYGVKD. As DNA, the CDR3 is TGTGCCATCAGAGGGACTAGCCCCCTCAATGAGCAGTTCTTC. Amino acid sequence: CAIRGTSPLNEQFF.

The V and J genes are TRBV7-9 and TRBJ2-6; D may correspond to TRBD1 or TRBD2 (5 bases each). From germline, CDR1 is SEHNR and CDR2 FQNEAQ (reference sequence). Trimming shortened V by 4 bases and J by 0 bases, and 13 bases separated the two germline ends. The CDR3 consists of 17 residues. The CDR3 bases are TGTGCCAGCAGCTCCCGGCTGGGGGACTCTGGGGCCAACGTCCTGACTTTC. This encodes CASSSRLGDSGANVLTF.

This clonotype was observed a few times. For the CDR3, the DNA is TGTGCCAGCAGCTTAGAACCACCAGAGACCCAGTACTTC. Translation: CASSLEPPETQYF. The chain couples TRBV7-9 to TRBJ2-5; D gene ambiguous. Trimming cost V 1 base and J 4 bases, with 7 bases left between them. Germline CDR1 reads SEHNR; CDR2 reads FQNEAQ (reference sequence). The CDR3 contains 13 residues.

V and J are TRBV12-3 or TRBV12-4 and TRBJ2-5, with TRBD2 identical over 9 bases. V trimming: 7 bases; J trimming: 5 bases; junction bases outside the gene matches: 8. The CDR3 loop spans 14 amino acids. Here the CDR3 DNA reads TGTGCCAGCACCGCGGGGGGGAATAGGGAGACCCAGTACTTC. Translated: CASTAGGNRETQYF.

This chain links TRBV7-2 with TRBJ2-4; the D gene is possibly TRBD2 (6 bases). CDR1 SGHTA and CDR2 FQGNSA come from the germline V gene. V gave up 4 bases and J gave up 8 bases, with 15 bases separating them. The CDR3 length is 14 residues. The CDR3 DNA is TGTGCCAGCAGCTCGAGACTAGTGGGGGACATTCAGTACTTC. This translates into CASSSRLVGDIQYF.

This chain uses TRBV9 with TRBJ2-1; D is uncertain. The CDR3 contains 13 residues. Germline-derived CDR1 and CDR2 are SGDLS and YYNGEE. V shed 3 bases and J shed 6 bases, with 10 bases lying between them. The CDR3 loop is CASSADPLNEQFF. CDR3 bases: TGTGCCAGCAGCGCAGACCCACTCAATGAGCAGTTCTTC.

The rearrangement joins TRBV9 to TRBJ1-5; D ambiguous. Germline values: CDR1 SGDLS, CDR2 YYNGEE. The V gene lost 0 bases and the J gene lost 2 bases, with 9 bases spanning the gap. The CDR3 consists of 15 residues. The DNA of the CDR3 is TGTGCCAGCAGCGTAGGGAGTGGAGGCAATCAGCCCCAGCATTTT. This codes for CASSVGSGGNQPQHF.

Only a few counts were recorded for this clonotype. The chain couples TRBV11-2 to TRBJ2-7; D remains ambiguous. Looked up from germline, CDR1 is SGHAT and CDR2 is FQNNGV. This CDR3 spans 16 amino acids. The ends were cut back, 3 bases at V and 3 bases at J, with 18 bases in the middle. The CDR3 DNA reads as TGTGCCAGCAGCTTGAGGAGAGAACAACCCGACTACGAGCAGTACTTC. Amino acid sequence: CASSLRREQPDYEQYF.

This clonotype turned up a few times. The chain recombines TRBV29-1 with TRBJ1-2, with D unclear. V was shortened by 3 bases and J by 3 bases, with 8 bases between the two germline ends. CDR1 and CDR2 (germline): SQVTM, ANQGSEA. The CDR3 loop spans 12 amino acids. CDR3: CSVDVGYYGYTF. The CDR3 DNA follows: TGCAGCGTTGACGTGGGTTACTATGGCTACACCTTC.

Here the CDR3 DNA reads TGCGCCAGCAGCCAAGACCTGCCGAGCTCCTATAATTCACCCCTCCACTTT. Translating gives CASSQDLPSSYNSPLHF. The chain couples TRBV4-1 to TRBJ1-6; D not certain. From germline, CDR1 is MGHRA and CDR2 YSYEKL. The CDR3 is 17 residues long. Trimming pared 0 bases from V and 0 bases from J, leaving 9 bases between.

CDR3 nucleotide sequence: TGCAGCGTTGCTTGGCCGAACACTGAAGCTTTCTTT. Its protein is CSVAWPNTEAFF. V gene TRBV29-1 combines with J gene TRBJ1-1, with D uncertain. The ends were cut back, 4 bases at V and 1 base at J, with 7 bases in the middle. The CDR3 is 12 amino acids. Germline lookup yields CDR1 SQVTM and CDR2 ANQGSEA. Together with reference TRBV29-1 and TRBJ1-1, the CDR3 gives the full variable domain: SAVISQKPSRDICQRGTSLTIQCQVDSQVTMMFWYRQQPGQSLTLIATANQGSEATYESGFVIDKFPISRPNLTFSTLTVSNMSPEDSSIYLCSVAWPNTEAFFGQGTRLTVV.

V gene TRBV5-1 combines with J gene TRBJ1-1; D perhaps matches TRBD1 (6 bases). CDR3 length: 16 residues. Germline values: CDR1 SGHRS, CDR2 YFSETQ. V lost 0 bases to trimming and J lost 5 bases, with 17 bases between them. The CDR3 DNA sequence: TGCGCCAGCAGCTTGGCCGGCCAGGGGTCAAGGACTGAAGCTTTCTTT. This sequence encodes CASSLAGQGSRTEAFF.

J is TRBJ2-1 and V is TRBV29-1, with 8 bases that match TRBD1. The germline CDR1 and CDR2 sequences are SQVTM and ANQGSEA. The V gene end was trimmed by 7 bases and the J gene end by 9 bases; junction bases not matched to a gene: 5. CDR3 length: 11 amino acids. The CDR3 nucleotides are TGCAGCGAAGGACAGGGAAGTGAGCAGTTCTTC. Protein: CSEGQGSEQFF.

This chain connects TRBV19 to TRBJ1-2; D is undetermined. Germline V gene lookup returns CDR1 LNHDA and CDR2 SQIVND (reference sequence). This CDR3 contains 13 residues. Trimming removed 4 bases from V and 8 bases from J, with 14 bases in between. The chain's CDR3 is CASSKLVAQGYTF. The DNA for the CDR3 is TGTGCCAGTAGTAAATTGGTGGCTCAGGGCTACACCTTC.

The V gene is TRBV20-1, the J gene TRBJ1-5; D is unresolved. V was cut by 4 bases and J by 2 bases, with 12 bases left in between. The germline CDR1 and CDR2 sequences are DFQATT and SNEGSKA (reference sequence). The CDR3 is made up of 14 amino acids. CDR3 nucleotides: TGCAGTGCTACTCCGGGTCGGGGCAATCAGCCCCAGCATTTT. This gives the protein CSATPGRGNQPQHF.

This clonotype was observed a handful of times. The V and J genes are TRBV2 and TRBJ2-1; 7 bases are a match to TRBD2. The CDR3 is 12 residues long. Germline values: CDR1 SNHLY, CDR2 FYNNEI. V trimming: 9 bases; J trimming: 5 bases; junction bases outside the gene matches: 4. The CDR3: CASTSANNEQFF. CDR3 DNA: TGTGCCAGTACTAGCGCCAACAATGAGCAGTTCTTC.

The chain employs TRBV27 and TRBJ1-2; TRBD1 matches at 9 bases. The junction had 8 bases not matched to a gene; V was cut back by 0 bases and J by 6 bases. The V gene's germline CDR1 is MNHEY and CDR2 SMNVEV (reference sequence). This CDR3 has 16 amino acids. CDR3 sequence (DNA): TGTGCCAGCAGTTTATCGTCCACCGGGACAGGGCATGGCTACACCTTC. Translation: CASSLSSTGTGHGYTF.

The rearrangement joins TRBV29-1 to TRBJ2-1; D unresolved. The CDR3 contains 13 residues. The V gene lost 8 bases and the J gene lost 2 bases, with 13 bases spanning the gap. Germline CDR1 and CDR2: SQVTM and ANQGSEA. The CDR3 DNA reads TGCAGCCACCAGGTTTCGACCTACAATGAGCAGTTCTTC. It is translated as CSHQVSTYNEQFF.

This clonotype was observed a few times. J is TRBJ2-7 and V is TRBV30; D unresolved. Germline V gives CDR1 GTSNPN, CDR2 SVGIG (reference sequence). The CDR3 is made up of 14 amino acids. V shed 3 bases and J shed 6 bases, with 18 bases lying between them. CDR3 sequence: CAWRTLPMGLEQYF. Here the CDR3 DNA reads TGTGCCTGGAGGACTTTGCCAATGGGTCTCGAGCAGTACTTC.

The rearrangement uses TRBV10-3 and TRBJ1-1, with unresolved D. The CDR3 extends over 13 amino acids. With 2 bases removed from V and 2 bases from J, the gap between germline ends came to 6 bases. Germline values: CDR1 ENHRY, CDR2 SYGVKD. CDR3 sequence (DNA): TGTGCCATCAGTGAGCCGGTCAACACTGAAGCTTTCTTT. Amino acid sequence: CAISEPVNTEAFF.

The chain is built from TRBV20-1 and TRBJ2-5; 7 bases align to TRBD2. The assigned J gene may be wrong: the sequence end matches TRBJ2-7 better. The CDR3 spans 14 residues. CDR1 and CDR2 from the germline V gene are DFQATT and SNEGSKA (reference sequence). The chain's CDR3 is CSANAGAPGNEQYF. CDR3 in DNA: TGCAGTGCAAACGCGGGAGCCCCGGGAAACGAGCAGTACTTC.

This clonotype was counted only a few times. The chain uses TRBV11-3 and TRBJ2-4; weak D call: TRBD2 (6 bases). V gave up 5 bases and J gave up 8 bases, with 16 bases separating them. Germline loops: CDR1 SGHNT, CDR2 YENEEA. The CDR3 runs 14 residues. The DNA for the CDR3 is TGTGCCAGCAGCATCGAAGCCGGGAGAGACATTCAGTACTTC. This sequence encodes CASSIEAGRDIQYF.

The genes are TRBV4-1 and TRBJ2-3; weak D call: TRBD2 (7 bases). The CDR3 length is 19 residues. Trimming stripped 8 bases from V and 3 bases from J, with 30 bases between. CDR1 is MGHRA, CDR2 YSYEKL, per germline. The CDR3 loop reads CASGEASGVQGWGTDTQYF. The CDR3 DNA reads as TGCGCCAGCGGCGAGGCTAGCGGAGTTCAGGGGTGGGGTACAGATACGCAGTATTTT.

The chain links TRBV5-1 to TRBJ2-5; D possibly corresponds to TRBD1 (6 bases). Deletions cut 4 bases from V and 3 bases from J, with 13 bases between. This CDR3 contains 14 residues. From germline, CDR1 is SGHRS and CDR2 YFSETQ. The CDR3 is CASSIGQSKETQYF. The DNA of the CDR3 is TGCGCCAGCAGCATAGGACAGTCAAAAGAGACCCAGTACTTC.